These 25 T cell receptor beta chains were all obtained from the same sample, sequenced in a study of graft-versus-host responses after intestinal transplantation. These receptors' antigens are unknown. Method: immunoSEQ multiplex PCR; TCRdb's copy keeps in-frame clones and lacks some. The sample comprises 90,000 to 150,000 clones, 85% to 95% of which are singletons, and more than 3% rests with the top ten. Source: unstimulated CD8+ T cells sorted from spleen or lymph node cells, taken before intestinal transplant. Receptors originate from a human donor who received an intestinal transplant.

For the CDR3, the DNA is TGTGCCAGCAGGTCGCCCGGAGCCTACGAGCAGTACTTC. Amino acids: CASRSPGAYEQYF. The V and J genes are TRBV5-8 and TRBJ2-5; D ambiguous. The better agreement between TRBJ2-7 and the DNA end casts doubt on the J call. CDR1 is SGHTS and CDR2 is YDEGEE in the germline V gene. The CDR3 is made up of 13 amino acids.

The chain has TRBV6-1 and TRBJ1-5, with D possibly being TRBD1 (6 bases). V was trimmed by 8 bases and J by 3 bases, leaving 11 bases between them. The CDR3 length is 13 residues. Looked up from germline, CDR1 is MNHNS and CDR2 is SASEGT. The CDR3 region has the DNA TGTGCCAGCGGTAACAGGGACAATCAGCCCCAGCATTTT. It encodes CASGNRDNQPQHF.

The V and J genes are TRBV7-8 and TRBJ2-7; 7 nucleotides match TRBD1. The germline CDR1 and CDR2 sequences are SGHVS and FQNEAQ. V trimming: 4 bases; J trimming: 3 bases; junction bases outside the gene matches: 9. CDR3 length: 15 amino acids. In nucleotides, the CDR3 is TGTGCCAGCAGCTCCAGGGGGAGCGGAGGCTACGAGCAGTACTTC. Its translation is CASSSRGSGGYEQYF.

The rearrangement uses TRBV30 and TRBJ2-3; D possibly uses TRBD1 or TRBD2 (5 bases each). Germline V gene data show CDR1 as GTSNPN and CDR2 as SVGIG (reference sequence). This CDR3 contains 13 residues. Trimming left V 4 bases short and J 5 bases short, with 13 bases between. CDR3 in amino acids: CAWTTGPGDTQYF. In DNA, the CDR3 is TGTGCCTGGACCACGGGACCTGGAGATACGCAGTATTTT. Combining the CDR3 with reference TRBV30 and TRBJ2-3 gives the whole variable domain SQTIHQWPATLVQPVGSPLSLECTVEGTSNPNLYWYRQAAGRGLQLLFYSVGIGQISSEVPQNLSASRPQDRQFILSSKKLLLSDSGFYLCAWTTGPGDTQYFGPGTRLTVL.

V is TRBV15 and J is TRBJ2-3, with 8 nucleotides matching TRBD2. CDR1 is LNHNV and CDR2 is YYDKDF in the germline V gene (reference sequence). CDR3 size: 17 residues. The trim removed 5 bases at V and 6 bases at J, leaving 16 bases unmatched. CDR3 DNA sequence: TGTGCCACCAGCCCCCGACAGCTAGCGGGCCTGGGGGATACGCAGTATTTT. This encodes CATSPRQLAGLGDTQYF.

The chain is built from TRBV6-5 and TRBJ1-2; D is unclear. The CDR3 loop spans 13 amino acids. The V gene's germline CDR1 is MNHEY and CDR2 SVGAGI. V lost 0 bases and J lost 2, with 4 bases in between. The CDR3 region has the DNA TGTGCCAGCAGTTACTCTAGGAACTATGGCTACACCTTC. Protein product: CASSYSRNYGYTF.

The chain links TRBV7-9 to TRBJ2-7; 10 nucleotides match TRBD2. The length of the CDR3 is 15 residues. With 5 bases clipped from V and 3 bases from J, the junction kept 7 bases outside the gene matches. Germline values: CDR1 SEHNR, CDR2 FQNEAQ (reference sequence). The CDR3 nucleotides are TGTGCCAGCAGCCTGCGGGCTAGCGGGGGCTACGAGCAGTACTTC. Translated: CASSLRASGGYEQYF.

This chain joins TRBV4-1 and TRBJ2-7, with 8 bases identical to TRBD2. The CDR3 loop spans 16 amino acids. Germline CDR1 is MGHRA and CDR2 is YSYEKL. The ends lost 1 base at V and 2 bases at J; junction bases unmatched: 7. The CDR3 here is CASSQASGRIPYEQYF. In DNA form, the CDR3 reads TGCGCCAGCAGCCAAGCGAGCGGGAGAATCCCCTACGAGCAGTACTTC.

Notes on this clone: This may stem from a read error, because a much larger clone lies one nucleotide away. Other DNA sequences in this sample translate to the same CDR3. The V gene is TRBV7-6, the J gene TRBJ2-1; possibly TRBD1 for D (6 bases). Germline V gives CDR1 SGHVS, CDR2 FNYEAQ. V lost 2 bases and J 7 bases, leaving 6 bases between the germline ends. CDR3 size: 12 residues. The CDR3 sequence: CASSLRGNEQFF. The CDR3 nucleotides are TGTGCCAGCAGCTTAAGGGGGAATGAGCAGTTCTTC.

This clone has just one count. The gene calls are TRBV4-1 and TRBJ1-4; D may be TRBD1 (5 bases). Looked up from germline, CDR1 is MGHRA and CDR2 is YSYEKL. The CDR3 has 16 residues. Trimming took off 4 bases at V and 12 bases at J, with 24 bases between the two ends. The chain's CDR3 is CASSRSRGENPGELFF. The CDR3 DNA sequence: TGCGCCAGCAGCCGCTCTCGGGGGGAAAACCCGGGGGAACTGTTTTTT.

The rearrangement uses TRBV11-2 and TRBJ2-7; D call uncertain. The CDR3 is 13 amino acids. The germline gives CDR1 SGHAT, CDR2 FQNNGV. The V end lost 2 bases, the J end lost 2 bases, and 7 bases lay between the germline ends. The DNA of the CDR3 is TGTGCCAGCAGCTTAAGAACCACCTACGAGCAGTACTTC. Protein sequence: CASSLRTTYEQYF.

The chain carries TRBV7-8 and TRBJ2-7; TRBD2 might be the D (5 bases). V was shortened by 3 bases and J by 2 bases, with 11 bases between the two germline ends. CDR1 SGHVS and CDR2 FQNEAQ come from the germline V gene. The CDR3 runs 14 residues. The DNA for the CDR3 is TGTGCCAGCAGCTTGAAGGACTCCACCTACGAGCAGTACTTC. The encoded protein is CASSLKDSTYEQYF.

V gene TRBV9 combines with J gene TRBJ1-4; D gene ambiguous. Deletions cut 0 bases from V and 8 bases from J, with 14 bases between. The CDR3 is 15 residues long. Germline-derived CDR1 and CDR2 are SGDLS and YYNGEE. CDR3 residues: CASSVEGGFREKLFF. In nucleotides, the CDR3 is TGTGCCAGCAGCGTAGAGGGAGGGTTTCGGGAAAAACTGTTTTTT.

This clone occurred once. The chain employs TRBV28 and TRBJ2-1; D is uncertain. Between the trimmed V and J ends, which lost 5 bases and 7 bases, there was a span of 21 bases. Germline V gives CDR1 MDHEN, CDR2 SYDVKM. This CDR3 spans 16 amino acids. The CDR3 sequence is CASSRNRNRRWNEQFF. In DNA, the CDR3 is TGTGCCAGCAGTAGAAACCGTAACCGAAGATGGAATGAGCAGTTCTTC.

CDR3 sequence (DNA): TGTGCCATCACTGATAATAGGGACACTGAAGCTTTCTTT. Translation gives CAITDNRDTEAFF. The chain couples TRBV10-3 to TRBJ1-1; D ambiguous. CDR1 ENHRY and CDR2 SYGVKD come from the germline V gene. The CDR3 runs to 13 residues. Trimming took off 7 bases at V and 3 bases at J, with 12 bases between the two ends.

This sequence joins TRBV29-1 and TRBJ2-2, with 7 bases lining up with TRBD2. CDR1 is SQVTM, CDR2 ANQGSEA, per germline. The CDR3 is 12 residues long. The V segment lost 3 bases and the J segment 8 bases; nucleotides outside the gene matches: 3. CDR3 residues: CSVEGGVGELFF. CDR3 in DNA: TGCAGCGTTGAGGGAGGGGTTGGGGAGCTGTTTTTT.

V usage is TRBV7-2 and J usage is TRBJ2-7; weak D call: TRBD2 (5 bases). Germline V lookup: CDR1 SGHTA, CDR2 FQGNSA. This CDR3 has 17 residues. Deletions cut 0 bases from V and 0 bases from J, with 15 bases between. The chain's CDR3 is CASSLAAGAGPSYEQYF. The CDR3 nucleotides are TGTGCCAGCAGCTTAGCCGCCGGCGCGGGCCCCTCCTACGAGCAGTACTTC.

This chain uses TRBV10-2 with TRBJ2-7; 7 nucleotides line up with TRBD2. The CDR3 contains 14 residues. Germline V lookup: CDR1 WSHSY, CDR2 SAAADI. Germline trimming cut 3 bases from V and 3 bases from J; bases unmatched to any gene: 5. DNA of the CDR3: TGCGCCAGCAGTGATAGGCTAGCGGTCTACGAGCAGTACTTC. This sequence encodes CASSDRLAVYEQYF.

The chain couples TRBV2 to TRBJ2-5; 9 nucleotides agree with TRBD1. The J call is in doubt because the DNA end fits TRBJ2-7 better. The CDR3 covers 15 residues. Germline V lookup: CDR1 SNHLY, CDR2 FYNNEI. CDR3 sequence reads: CASSQGDRASYEQYF. Written as DNA, the CDR3 is TGTGCCAGCAGTCAAGGGGACAGGGCCTCCTACGAGCAGTACTTC.

The chain's CDR3 is CASTVGGYGYTF. In DNA, the CDR3 is TGTGCCAGCACAGTTGGGGGCTATGGCTACACCTTC. This chain uses TRBV28 with TRBJ1-2; D might be TRBD1 (5 bases). The CDR3 runs to 12 residues. Germline assignment: CDR1 MDHEN and CDR2 SYDVKM. V gave up 7 bases and J gave up 4 bases, with 10 bases separating them.

The V call is TRBV28, the J call TRBJ2-5, with 7 bases identical to TRBD1. CDR1 is MDHEN and CDR2 is SYDVKM in the germline V gene. The CDR3 loop spans 18 amino acids. Losses at the gene ends were 4 bases for V and 0 bases for J; bases not matched to a gene: 14. CDR3 nucleotides: TGTGCCAGCAGTTCGCTGACAGGGAGAAGGGGCGACCAAGAGACCCAGTACTTC. As protein: CASSSLTGRRGDQETQYF. Full variable domain (missing parts from reference TRBV28 and TRBJ2-5): DVKVTQSSRYLVKRTGEKVFLECVQDMDHENMFWYRQDPGLGLRLIYFSYDVKMKEKGDIPEGYSVSREKKERFSLILESASTNQTSMYLCASSSLTGRRGDQETQYFGPGTRLLVL.

This chain links TRBV7-3 with TRBJ1-1; no reliable D call. The CDR3 is made up of 14 amino acids. Germline values: CDR1 SGHTA, CDR2 FQGTGA. V gave up 1 base and J gave up 4 bases, with 10 bases separating them. In nucleotides, the CDR3 is TGTGCCAGCAGCTTAAACGGGGTTGGCACTGAAGCTTTCTTT. Translation: CASSLNGVGTEAFF.

The chain uses TRBV29-1 and TRBJ2-3; D is possibly TRBD1 (5 bases). The CDR3 is 15 amino acids. The germline gives CDR1 SQVTM, CDR2 ANQGSEA. Trimming left V 0 bases short and J 1 base short, with 11 bases between. The CDR3 nucleotides are TGCAGCGTTGAAGATCTGACAGAGGGCACAGATACGCAGTATTTT. Its translation: CSVEDLTEGTDTQYF.

V and J are TRBV15 and TRBJ2-1; D unresolved. Germline lookup yields CDR1 LNHNV and CDR2 YYDKDF (reference sequence). The CDR3 extends over 17 amino acids. V was shortened by 4 bases and J by 0 bases, with 16 bases between the two germline ends. The CDR3 sequence is CATSTFPRVSSYNEQFF. CDR3 bases: TGTGCCACCAGCACCTTCCCCCGGGTGAGCTCCTACAATGAGCAGTTCTTC.

This chain connects TRBV4-2 to TRBJ2-7; a weak D match, TRBD1 (6 bases). Trimming removed 0 bases at V and 2 bases at J, with 14 bases between. The CDR3 length is 16 residues. CDR1 and CDR2 (germline): LGHNA, YNFKEQ. CDR3 in DNA: TGTGCCAGCAGCCAAGAAGAGGGAACAGGGACCTACGAGCAGTACTTC. Its protein product is CASSQEEGTGTYEQYF.